One sample yielded the 20 T cell receptor beta chains listed below, sequenced in a study of beta chain features in type 1 diabetes listed by TCRdb under 2018. The library was prepared using the immunoSEQ multiplex PCR assay. The entire amount of isolated RNA was reverse transcribed using the High Capacity cDNA Reverse Transcription Kit, so the sequenced TCRB transcripts were expressed ones. The source is immuneACCESS, and TCRdb retained only in-frame sequences with V and J called. Part of the clones is not carried over; for the studies checked, unresolved V genes explain less than half of this, and the remainder is unexplained. Within this sample are some 250,000 clones, with about 11% of them counted one time only. Jointly, the top ten make up 0.017% of the sample. These TCRs are of unknown antigen specificity. The investigation overall reported the following: In all four CD4+ subsets, TCRB CDR3 length was moderately but significantly shorter in type 1 diabetes patients.

Material for sequencing was naive CD4+ T cells from blood. The label giving this sample's cell subset or site can be read as: true naive CD4+ T cells. Receptors were obtained from a man between 25 and 39 years old with type 1 diabetes.

V is TRBV9 and J is TRBJ2-5; 10 bases match TRBD1. The CDR3 is 15 residues long. With 4 bases clipped from V and 9 bases from J, the junction kept 12 bases outside the gene matches. The germline gives CDR1 SGDLS, CDR2 YYNGEE. CDR3 nucleotide sequence: TGTGCCAGCAGCTTCGGACAGGGGGACAATCAGCCCCAGTACTTC. As protein: CASSFGQGDNQPQYF.

V is TRBV5-1 and J is TRBJ2-1, with TRBD2 identical over 13 bases. Germline assignment: CDR1 SGHRS and CDR2 YFSETQ. The V segment lost 2 bases and the J segment 4 bases; nucleotides outside the gene matches: 6. This CDR3 spans 17 amino acids. The CDR3 sequence: CASSLIPGLAGYNEQFF. DNA of the CDR3: TGCGCCAGCAGCTTAATACCGGGACTAGCGGGATACAATGAGCAGTTCTTC.

This clone has only a few counts. The rearrangement links TRBV7-2 to TRBJ1-2; 7 bases agree with TRBD1. Germline V gene data show CDR1 as SGHTA and CDR2 as FQGNSA. V shed 7 bases and J 2 bases; nucleotides not matched to a gene: 7. The CDR3 extends over 14 amino acids. The CDR3, as DNA: TGTGCCAGCATACTGGACAGGCAAAACTATGGCTACACCTTC. This gives the protein CASILDRQNYGYTF.

The CDR3 region is CASSSQGEYF. CDR3 DNA sequence: TGTGCCAGCAGTTCACAGGGGGAGTACTTC. The genes are TRBV28 and TRBJ2-7; 8 bases agree with TRBD1. The V and J ends lost 4 bases and 11 bases, in that order; junction bases with no gene match: 1. The CDR3 has 10 residues. Germline CDR1 and CDR2: MDHEN and SYDVKM.

The chain employs TRBV7-3 and TRBJ2-1, with D possibly TRBD2 on 6 matching bases. Looked up from germline, CDR1 is SGHTA and CDR2 is FQGTGA. V was clipped by 1 base and J by 0 bases, with 13 bases between them. This CDR3 is 17 amino acids long. CDR3 nucleotide sequence: TGTGCCAGCAGCTTAAATGGAGGGGTCACCTCCTACAATGAGCAGTTCTTC. Translation: CASSLNGGVTSYNEQFF.

This clone was observed a handful of times. The chain is built from TRBV11-1 and TRBJ2-1; a possible D gene is TRBD2 (5 bases). Trimming took 5 bases from V and 0 from J, leaving 17 bases between them. The length of the CDR3 is 17 residues. Germline loops: CDR1 SGHAT, CDR2 FQDESV (reference sequence). The CDR3 nucleotides read TGTGCCAGCAGCCCCTCCCGGGGTCAGAGCTCCTACAATGAGCAGTTCTTC. As protein: CASSPSRGQSSYNEQFF.

In its sample, this clone was seen a few times. The genes are TRBV5-8 and TRBJ1-4; D possibly corresponds to TRBD1 (6 bases). Trimming removed 3 bases at V and 8 bases at J, with 14 bases between. The germline V gene has CDR1 SGHTS and CDR2 YDEGEE. The CDR3 consists of 14 residues. CDR3 in amino acids: CASSSDSRSEKLFF. The CDR3 DNA follows: TGTGCCAGCAGCTCGGACAGTCGCTCCGAAAAACTGTTTTTT.

The chain employs TRBV7-3 and TRBJ2-1; D may be TRBD2 (6 bases). CDR1 SGHTA and CDR2 FQGTGA come from the germline V gene. Trimming removed 0 bases from V and 12 bases from J, with 18 bases in between. The CDR3 covers 15 residues. This CDR3 reads CASSLTFAGPGGQFF. CDR3 bases: TGTGCCAGCAGCTTAACGTTTGCGGGGCCTGGGGGGCAGTTCTTC.

This clone was recorded a few times. This sequence joins TRBV9 and TRBJ2-3; TRBD1 might be the D (6 bases). This CDR3 has 14 amino acids. The V gene's germline CDR1 is SGDLS and CDR2 YYNGEE. The V end was cut by 1 base, the J end by 2 bases, with 8 bases between. The CDR3 region is CASSVQGFTDTQYF. The CDR3 nucleotides read TGTGCCAGCAGCGTACAGGGGTTCACAGATACGCAGTATTTT.

The chain carries TRBV18 and TRBJ2-3, with a possible D match to TRBD2 (5 bases). Germline loops: CDR1 KGHSH, CDR2 LQKENI. Deletions cut 7 bases from V and 4 bases from J, with 12 bases between. CDR3 length: 13 amino acids. The CDR3 protein is CASYQSGADTQYF. The CDR3 DNA follows: TGTGCCAGCTACCAGAGCGGAGCAGATACGCAGTATTTT.

The J gene is TRBJ2-5, the V gene TRBV10-2; 7 nucleotides match TRBD2. This CDR3 has 13 residues. Trimming at V came to 4 bases and at J to 5 bases, leaving 4 bases not matched to a gene. Germline CDR1 reads WSHSY; CDR2 reads SAAADI. The CDR3 loop reads CASSGTRSETQYF. The DNA for the CDR3 is TGCGCCAGCAGTGGGACTAGATCCGAGACCCAGTACTTC.

The chain uses TRBV6-5 and TRBJ2-2; D not resolved. V was trimmed by 0 bases and J by 1 base, leaving 6 bases between them. The CDR3 contains 15 residues. Germline V lookup: CDR1 MNHEY, CDR2 SVGAGI. CDR3 coding DNA: TGTGCCAGCAGTTACTCTCCGGTGAACACCGGGGAGCTGTTTTTT. As protein: CASSYSPVNTGELFF.

This clone was picked up a small number of times. The rearrangement uses TRBV30 and TRBJ1-2; no clear D. CDR1 and CDR2 from the germline V gene are GTSNPN and SVGIG (reference sequence). The CDR3 sequence is 13 residues long. V dropped 1 base and J dropped 8 bases, with 14 bases sitting between them. The CDR3 bases are TGTGCCTGGAGTGGGAGCCACTGGGAGGGCTACACCTTC. Translation gives CAWSGSHWEGYTF. The full variable domain, with the rest looked up from reference TRBV30 and TRBJ1-2, is SQTIHQWPATLVQPVGSPLSLECTVEGTSNPNLYWYRQAAGRGLQLLFYSVGIGQISSEVPQNLSASRPQDRQFILSSKKLLLSDSGFYLCAWSGSHWEGYTFGSGTRLTVV.

This clone occurred a few times. This chain joins TRBV6-5 and TRBJ2-5; 7 bases fit TRBD1. The CDR3 is 13 amino acids. V trimming: 5 bases; J trimming: 7 bases; junction bases outside the gene matches: 7. Per the germline V gene, CDR1 is MNHEY and CDR2 is SVGAGI. The chain's CDR3 is CASSEGQLGTQYF. The CDR3 DNA sequence: TGTGCCAGCAGTGAGGGACAGCTAGGGACCCAGTACTTC.

The chain carries TRBV30 and TRBJ1-5; TRBD1 aligns across 8 bases. The V and J ends lost 2 bases and 10 bases, in that order; junction bases with no gene match: 7. CDR1 is GTSNPN, CDR2 SVGIG, per germline (reference sequence). CDR3 size: 13 residues. The CDR3, as DNA: TGTGCCTGGAGTCTCGGACAGGGCGGACCCCAGCATTTT. This translates into CAWSLGQGGPQHF.

The chain carries TRBV19 and TRBJ1-5; D not certain. The germline CDR1 and CDR2 sequences are LNHDA and SQIVND (reference sequence). Trimming removed 0 bases from V and 1 base from J, with 7 bases in between. This CDR3 is built from 15 residues. The CDR3 loop reads CASSIDRKSNQPQHF. Written as DNA, the CDR3 is TGTGCCAGTAGTATAGACAGGAAAAGCAATCAGCCCCAGCATTTT.

This clone occurred a few times. This rearrangement joins TRBV28 to TRBJ1-6, with D maybe TRBD1 (5 bases). Trimming took off 10 bases at V and 8 bases at J, with 15 bases between the two ends. Germline CDR1 MDHEN, CDR2 SYDVKM. The length of the CDR3 is 13 residues. For the CDR3, the DNA is TGTGCCACGATCGGGGGTGTTTATTCACCCCTCCACTTT. Residues: CATIGGVYSPLHF.

V is TRBV7-2 and J is TRBJ2-1, with D unresolved. This CDR3 contains 15 residues. Germline CDR1 SGHTA, CDR2 FQGNSA. Deletions cut 0 bases from V and 0 bases from J, with 6 bases between. The CDR3 here is CASSLAPSSYNEQFF. CDR3 in DNA: TGTGCCAGCAGCTTAGCGCCGAGCTCCTACAATGAGCAGTTCTTC.

V usage is TRBV10-1 and J usage is TRBJ2-7; 8 nucleotides agree with TRBD1. Germline V gives CDR1 WNHNN, CDR2 SYGVQD (reference sequence). The V and J ends lost 6 bases and 5 bases, in that order; junction bases with no gene match: 12. The CDR3 runs to 15 residues. Here the CDR3 reads CASSQDLDRVDEQYF. The CDR3 nucleotides are TGCGCCAGCAGCCAAGACTTGGACAGGGTGGACGAGCAGTACTTC.

A few counts support this clone. The chain uses TRBV18 and TRBJ2-3; 9 positions match TRBD2. Trimming took 0 bases from V and 4 from J; bases not matched to a gene: 5. The CDR3 has 16 residues. Germline V gives CDR1 KGHSH, CDR2 LQKENI. The CDR3 DNA reads as TGTGCCAGCTCACCACCGAGTAGCGGGGGCTCAGATACGCAGTATTTT. Its translation is CASSPPSSGGSDTQYF.